The clone carrying this TCR beta chain was picked up many times. Its matching antigen is unknown. This record comes from a study of T cell repertoires in cytomegalovirus infection. General study findings and limits: HLA-C-restricted, CMV-specific TCR beta clonotypes were dominant ex vivo.

TCRdb reprocessed the reads via MiXCR and lists one record per CDR3 protein. The sample has about 680,000 distinct CDR3 sequences, 20% to 25% seen once. Trimming removed 1 base from V and 3 bases from J, with 9 bases in between. Looked up from germline, CDR1 is MDHEN and CDR2 is SYDVKM. CDR3 length: 15 amino acids. This TCR came from a human donor in good health (CMV status not recorded). Some clones in this sample may be carry-over from other donors' samples. Sequencing used CD8+ T cells from PBMCs. The chain uses TRBV28 and TRBJ2-2, with D possibly being TRBD2 (6 bases). The CDR3 spells CASSLLGLYTGELFF. The CDR3, as DNA: TGTGCCAGCAGTTTATTGGGACTCTACACCGGGGAGCTGTTTTTT.